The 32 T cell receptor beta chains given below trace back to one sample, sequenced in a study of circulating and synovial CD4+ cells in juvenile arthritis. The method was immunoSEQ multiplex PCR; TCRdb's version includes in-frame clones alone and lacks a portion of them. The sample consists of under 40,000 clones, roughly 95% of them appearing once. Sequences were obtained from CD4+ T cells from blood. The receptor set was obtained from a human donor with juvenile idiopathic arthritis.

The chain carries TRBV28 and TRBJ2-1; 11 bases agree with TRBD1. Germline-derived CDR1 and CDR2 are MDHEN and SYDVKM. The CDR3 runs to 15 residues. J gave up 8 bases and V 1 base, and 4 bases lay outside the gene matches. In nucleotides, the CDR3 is TGTGCCAGCAGTTTATCAGGACAGGGGGCACATGAGCAGTTCTTC. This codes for CASSLSGQGAHEQFF.

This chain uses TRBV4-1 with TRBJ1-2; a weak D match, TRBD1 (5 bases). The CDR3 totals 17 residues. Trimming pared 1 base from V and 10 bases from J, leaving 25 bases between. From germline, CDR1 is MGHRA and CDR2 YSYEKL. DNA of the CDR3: TGCGCCAGCAGCCAAGTCGGGACGACGCGGGCGGGAATAGTCTACACCTTC. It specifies CASSQVGTTRAGIVYTF.

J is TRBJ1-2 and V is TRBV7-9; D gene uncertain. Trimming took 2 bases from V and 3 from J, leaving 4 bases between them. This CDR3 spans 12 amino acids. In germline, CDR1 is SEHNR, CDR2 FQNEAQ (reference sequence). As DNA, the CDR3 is TGTGCCAGCAGCTTACAGGACTATGGCTACACCTTC. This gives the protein CASSLQDYGYTF.

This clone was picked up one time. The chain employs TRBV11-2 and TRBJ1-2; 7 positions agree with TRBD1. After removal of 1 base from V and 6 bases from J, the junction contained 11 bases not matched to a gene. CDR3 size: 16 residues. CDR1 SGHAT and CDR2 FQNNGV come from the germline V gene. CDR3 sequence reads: CASSLVRGPAGHGYTF. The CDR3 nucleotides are TGTGCCAGCAGCTTAGTTAGGGGGCCGGCGGGCCATGGCTACACCTTC.

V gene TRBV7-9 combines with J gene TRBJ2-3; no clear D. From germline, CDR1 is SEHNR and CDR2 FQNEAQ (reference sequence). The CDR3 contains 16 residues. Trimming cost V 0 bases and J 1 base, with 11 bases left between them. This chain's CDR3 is CASSLAVTPGTDTQYF. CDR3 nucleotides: TGTGCCAGCAGCTTAGCGGTTACCCCGGGCACAGATACGCAGTATTTT.

The DNA of the CDR3 is TGTGCCAGCAGGACTTTGCGGTCGGATAATAACTATGGCTACACCTTC. Protein: CASRTLRSDNNYGYTF. The chain joins TRBV27 to TRBJ1-2, with D hard to call. This CDR3 spans 16 amino acids. V lost 6 bases and J lost 1, with 18 bases in between. Germline assignment: CDR1 MNHEY and CDR2 SMNVEV (reference sequence).

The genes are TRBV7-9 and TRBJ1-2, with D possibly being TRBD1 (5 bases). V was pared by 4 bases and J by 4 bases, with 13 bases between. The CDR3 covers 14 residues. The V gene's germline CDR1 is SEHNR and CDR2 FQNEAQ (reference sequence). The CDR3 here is CASSSFGGSYGYTF. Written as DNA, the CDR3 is TGTGCCAGCAGCTCGTTCGGGGGTTCCTATGGCTACACCTTC.

This CDR3 is CASSTGQSGYEQYF. The DNA for the CDR3 is TGTGCCAGCAGCACGGGACAGTCAGGCTACGAGCAGTACTTC. This rearrangement joins TRBV11-2 to TRBJ2-7; the match to TRBD1 covers 7 bases. CDR1 and CDR2 (germline): SGHAT, FQNNGV. V lost 5 bases to trimming and J lost 3 bases; unmatched junction nucleotides: 7. The CDR3 covers 14 residues.

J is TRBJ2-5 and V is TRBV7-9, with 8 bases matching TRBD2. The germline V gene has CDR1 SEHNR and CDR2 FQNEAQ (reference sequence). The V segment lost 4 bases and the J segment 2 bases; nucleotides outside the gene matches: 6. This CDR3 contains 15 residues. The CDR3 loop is CASSSRGAPQETQYF. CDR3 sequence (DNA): TGTGCCAGCAGCTCGCGGGGGGCGCCGCAAGAGACCCAGTACTTC.

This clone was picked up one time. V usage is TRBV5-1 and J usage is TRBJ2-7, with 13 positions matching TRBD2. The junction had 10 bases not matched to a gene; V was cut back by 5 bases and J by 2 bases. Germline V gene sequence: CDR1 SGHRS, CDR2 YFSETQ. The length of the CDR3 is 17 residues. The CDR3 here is CASRNRATSGGAYEQYF. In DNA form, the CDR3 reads TGCGCCAGCAGAAACAGGGCCACTAGCGGGGGGGCCTACGAGCAGTACTTC.

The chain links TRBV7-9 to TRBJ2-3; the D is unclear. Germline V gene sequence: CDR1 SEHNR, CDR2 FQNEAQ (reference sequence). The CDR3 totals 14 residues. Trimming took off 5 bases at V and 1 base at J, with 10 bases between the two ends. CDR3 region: CASSPRLRTDTQYF. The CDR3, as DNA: TGTGCCAGCAGCCCGAGACTCCGCACAGATACGCAGTATTTT. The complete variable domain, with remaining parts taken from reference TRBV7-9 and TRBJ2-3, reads DTGVSQNPRHKITKRGQNVTFRCDPISEHNRLYWYRQTLGQGPEFLTYFQNEAQLEKSRLLSDRFSAERPKGSFSTLEIQRTEQGDSAMYLCASSPRLRTDTQYFGPGTRLTVL.

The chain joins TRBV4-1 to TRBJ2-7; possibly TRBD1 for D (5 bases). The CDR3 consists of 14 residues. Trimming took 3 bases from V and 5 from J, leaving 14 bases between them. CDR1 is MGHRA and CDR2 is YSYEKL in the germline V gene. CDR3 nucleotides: TGCGCCAGCAGCCAGACAGCGTCTGTGGACGAGCAGTACTTC. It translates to CASSQTASVDEQYF.

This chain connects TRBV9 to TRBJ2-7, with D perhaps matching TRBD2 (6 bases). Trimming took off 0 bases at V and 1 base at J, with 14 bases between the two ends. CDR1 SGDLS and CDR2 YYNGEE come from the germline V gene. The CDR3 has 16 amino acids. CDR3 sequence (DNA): TGTGCCAGCAGCGTAGATGGGGCCCGGGGGTCCTACGAGCAGTACTTC. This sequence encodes CASSVDGARGSYEQYF.

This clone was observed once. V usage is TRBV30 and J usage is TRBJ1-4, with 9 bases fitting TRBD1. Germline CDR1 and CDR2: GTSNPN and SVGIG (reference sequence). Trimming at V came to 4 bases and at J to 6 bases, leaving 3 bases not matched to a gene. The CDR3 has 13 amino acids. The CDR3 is CAWKGTGYEKLFF. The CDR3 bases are TGTGCCTGGAAGGGGACAGGGTATGAAAAACTGTTTTTT. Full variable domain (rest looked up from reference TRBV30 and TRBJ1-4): SQTIHQWPATLVQPVGSPLSLECTVEGTSNPNLYWYRQAAGRGLQLLFYSVGIGQISSEVPQNLSASRPQDRQFILSSKKLLLSDSGFYLCAWKGTGYEKLFFGSGTQLSVL.

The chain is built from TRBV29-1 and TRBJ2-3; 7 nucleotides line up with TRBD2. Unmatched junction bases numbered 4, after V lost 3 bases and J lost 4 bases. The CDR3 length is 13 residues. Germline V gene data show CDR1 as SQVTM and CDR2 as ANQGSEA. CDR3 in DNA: TGCAGCGTTGATACTAGCGCGGCAGATACGCAGTATTTT. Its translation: CSVDTSAADTQYF.

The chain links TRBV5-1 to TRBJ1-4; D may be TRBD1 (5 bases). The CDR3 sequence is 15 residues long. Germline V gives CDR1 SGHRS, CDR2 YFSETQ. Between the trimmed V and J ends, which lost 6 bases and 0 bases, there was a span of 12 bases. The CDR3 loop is CASTPGGATNEKLFF. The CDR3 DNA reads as TGCGCCAGCACCCCCGGGGGGGCAACTAATGAAAAACTGTTTTTT.

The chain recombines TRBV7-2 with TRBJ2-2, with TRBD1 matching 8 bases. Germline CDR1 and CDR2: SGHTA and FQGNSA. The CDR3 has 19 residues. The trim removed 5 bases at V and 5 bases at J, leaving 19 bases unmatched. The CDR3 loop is CASSLWTGRLLKGTGELFF. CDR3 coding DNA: TGTGCCAGCAGCCTGTGGACAGGGCGACTTCTTAAGGGTACCGGGGAGCTGTTTTTT.

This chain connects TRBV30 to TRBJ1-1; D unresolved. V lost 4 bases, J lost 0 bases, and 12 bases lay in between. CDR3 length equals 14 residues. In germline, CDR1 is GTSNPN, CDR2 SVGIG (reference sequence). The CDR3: CAWKPREMNTEAFF. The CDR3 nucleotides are TGTGCCTGGAAGCCGCGGGAAATGAACACTGAAGCTTTCTTT.

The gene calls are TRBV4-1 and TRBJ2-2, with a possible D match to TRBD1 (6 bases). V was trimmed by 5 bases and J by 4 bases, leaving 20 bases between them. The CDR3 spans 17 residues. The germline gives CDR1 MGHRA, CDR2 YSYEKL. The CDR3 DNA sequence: TGCGCCAGCAGCGGGGGCGGAAACAGGGCGGGCACCGGGGAGCTGTTTTTT. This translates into CASSGGGNRAGTGELFF.

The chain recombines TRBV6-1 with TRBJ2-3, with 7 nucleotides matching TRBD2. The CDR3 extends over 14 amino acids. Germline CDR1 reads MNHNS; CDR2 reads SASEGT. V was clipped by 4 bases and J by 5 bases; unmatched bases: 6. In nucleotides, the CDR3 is TGTGCCAGCAGTGGCGGAGGACTAGGAGATACGCAGTATTTT. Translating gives CASSGGGLGDTQYF.

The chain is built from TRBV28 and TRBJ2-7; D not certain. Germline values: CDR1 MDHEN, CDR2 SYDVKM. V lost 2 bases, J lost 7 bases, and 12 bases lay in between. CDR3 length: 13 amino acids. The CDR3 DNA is TGTGCCAGCAGTTTAAAGGCTCCGAGGGAGCAGTACTTC. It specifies CASSLKAPREQYF.

As DNA, the CDR3 is TGCGCCAGCAGCCAGGGCCATGGAGATACGCAGTATTTT. It codes for CASSQGHGDTQYF. The V and J genes are TRBV4-3 and TRBJ2-3; D uncertain. The germline CDR1 and CDR2 sequences are LGHNA and YSLEER. The CDR3 has 13 residues. Between the trimmed V and J ends, which lost 3 bases and 5 bases, there was a span of 9 bases.

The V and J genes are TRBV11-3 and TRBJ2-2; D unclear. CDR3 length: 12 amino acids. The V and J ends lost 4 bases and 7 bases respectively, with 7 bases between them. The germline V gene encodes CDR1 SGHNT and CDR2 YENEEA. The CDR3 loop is CASSYLSGELFF. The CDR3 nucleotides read TGTGCCAGCAGCTACCTAAGCGGGGAGCTGTTTTTT. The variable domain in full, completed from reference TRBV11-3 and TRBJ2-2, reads EAGVVQSPRYKIIEKKQPVAFWCNPISGHNTLYWYLQNLGQGPELLIRYENEEAVDDSQLPKDRFSAERLKGVDSTLKIQPAELGDSAVYLCASSYLSGELFFGEGSRLTVL.

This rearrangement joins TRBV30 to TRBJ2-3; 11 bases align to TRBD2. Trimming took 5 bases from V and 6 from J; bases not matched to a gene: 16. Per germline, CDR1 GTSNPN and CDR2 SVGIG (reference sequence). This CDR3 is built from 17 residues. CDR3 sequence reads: CAWGTGLTSGIPDTQYF. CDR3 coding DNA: TGTGCCTGGGGCACCGGTCTGACTAGCGGGATCCCGGATACGCAGTATTTT.

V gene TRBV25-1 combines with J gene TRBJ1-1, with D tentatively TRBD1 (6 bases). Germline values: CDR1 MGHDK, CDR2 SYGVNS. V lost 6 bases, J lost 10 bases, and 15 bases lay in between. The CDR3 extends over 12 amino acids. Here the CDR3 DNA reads TGTGCCAGCAGACCTACCGGGACACCAGCTTTCTTT. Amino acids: CASRPTGTPAFF.

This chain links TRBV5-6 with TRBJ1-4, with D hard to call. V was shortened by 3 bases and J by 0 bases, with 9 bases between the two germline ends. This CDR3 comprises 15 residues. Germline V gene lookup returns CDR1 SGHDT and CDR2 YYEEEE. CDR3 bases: TGTGCCAGCAGCTCCAGTCGGGCAACTAATGAAAAACTGTTTTTT. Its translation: CASSSSRATNEKLFF.

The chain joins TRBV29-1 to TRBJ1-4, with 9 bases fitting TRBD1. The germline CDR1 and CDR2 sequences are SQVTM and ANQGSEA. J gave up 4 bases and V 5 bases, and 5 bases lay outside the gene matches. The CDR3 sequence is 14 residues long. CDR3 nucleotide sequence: TGCAGCGTTATACAGGGGGCGAATAATGAAAAACTGTTTTTT. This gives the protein CSVIQGANNEKLFF.

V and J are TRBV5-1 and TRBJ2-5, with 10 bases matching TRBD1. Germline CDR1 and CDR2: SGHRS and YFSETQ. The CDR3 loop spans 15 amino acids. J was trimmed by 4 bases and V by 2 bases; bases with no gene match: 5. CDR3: CASSFKTGGLETQYF. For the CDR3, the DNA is TGCGCCAGCAGCTTTAAGACAGGGGGCTTAGAGACCCAGTACTTC. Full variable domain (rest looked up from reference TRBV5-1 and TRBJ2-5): KAGVTQTPRYLIKTRGQQVTLSCSPISGHRSVSWYQQTPGQGLQFLFEYFSETQRNKGNFPGRFSGRQFSNSRSEMNVSTLELGDSALYLCASSFKTGGLETQYFGPGTRLLVL.

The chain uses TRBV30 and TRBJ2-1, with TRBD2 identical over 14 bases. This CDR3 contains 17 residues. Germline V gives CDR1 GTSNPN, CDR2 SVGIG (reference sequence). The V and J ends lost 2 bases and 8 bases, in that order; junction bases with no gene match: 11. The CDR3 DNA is TGTGCCTGGAGTCCAAGAGGGACTAGCGGGAGTAAGGATGAGCAGTTCTTC. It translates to CAWSPRGTSGSKDEQFF.

The CDR3 DNA reads as TGTGCCAGCAGCGGAGAAGGACAGGGTATGAGCAATGAGCAGTTCTTC. The encoded protein is CASSGEGQGMSNEQFF. This sequence joins TRBV28 and TRBJ2-1; 8 nucleotides match TRBD1. The CDR3 length is 16 residues. Trimming cost V 6 bases and J 6 bases; bases outside gene matches: 13. In germline, CDR1 is MDHEN, CDR2 SYDVKM.

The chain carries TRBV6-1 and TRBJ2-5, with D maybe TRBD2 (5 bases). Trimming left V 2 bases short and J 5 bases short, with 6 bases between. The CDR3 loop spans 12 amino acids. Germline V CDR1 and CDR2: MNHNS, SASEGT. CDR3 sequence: CASSERGETQYF. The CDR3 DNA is TGTGCCAGCAGTGAAAGAGGGGAGACCCAGTACTTC.

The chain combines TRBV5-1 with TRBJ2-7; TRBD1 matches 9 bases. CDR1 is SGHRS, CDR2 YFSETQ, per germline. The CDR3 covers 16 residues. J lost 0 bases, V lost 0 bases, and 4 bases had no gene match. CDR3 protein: CASSLGGQGSSYEQYF. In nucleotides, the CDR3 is TGCGCCAGCAGCTTGGGAGGACAGGGGAGCTCCTACGAGCAGTACTTC. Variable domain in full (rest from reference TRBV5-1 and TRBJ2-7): KAGVTQTPRYLIKTRGQQVTLSCSPISGHRSVSWYQQTPGQGLQFLFEYFSETQRNKGNFPGRFSGRQFSNSRSEMNVSTLELGDSALYLCASSLGGQGSSYEQYFGPGTRLTVT.